Listed here are 15 T cell receptor beta chains from one sample, sequenced in a study of vaccination and CD4 T cells after COVID-19. Oncomine TCR Beta short-read sequencing was applied to DNA from cultured CD4+ T cells. TCRdb fed the PCR reads into MiXCR, producing one record per CDR3 protein. The sample records 15,000 to 18,000 distinct CDR3 sequences, roughly two fifths being singletons. Treatment in this sample: 10-day PBMC culture with coronavirus spike peptide pools or control peptides (ViraFEST assay). What these receptors recognize is not known. The sample here was CD4+ T cells from blood, cultured in vitro, taken before SARS-CoV-2 vaccination. The receptors stem from a human donor who had recovered from COVID-19.

The V gene is TRBV15, the J gene TRBJ2-1; D gene ambiguous. Germline V gene lookup returns CDR1 LNHNV and CDR2 YYDKDF (reference sequence). Trimming shortened V by 0 bases and J by 0 bases, and 9 bases separated the two germline ends. This CDR3 is built from 16 residues. CDR3 residues: CATSREVGVSYNEQFF. CDR3 bases: TGTGCCACCAGCAGAGAAGTCGGCGTCTCCTACAATGAGCAGTTCTTC.

V is TRBV6-1 and J is TRBJ2-7; 11 nucleotides align to TRBD1. CDR3 size: 15 residues. CDR1 is MNHNS and CDR2 is SASEGT in the germline V gene. The ends lost 6 bases at V and 3 bases at J; junction bases unmatched: 7. In DNA form, the CDR3 reads TGTGCCAGCAGACCTCTCGGGACAGGGGGCTACGAGCAGTACTTC. This sequence encodes CASRPLGTGGYEQYF.

V usage is TRBV30 and J usage is TRBJ1-1; D may be TRBD1 (5 bases). This CDR3 has 12 residues. The V end lost 4 bases, the J end lost 3 bases, and 9 bases lay between the germline ends. CDR1 and CDR2 from the germline V gene are GTSNPN and SVGIG (reference sequence). The CDR3 nucleotides are TGTGCCTGGACCGGGACGGACACTGAAGCTTTCTTT. Protein: CAWTGTDTEAFF.

The chain carries TRBV5-4 and TRBJ2-1; perhaps D is TRBD1 or TRBD2 (5 bases each). CDR1 and CDR2 (germline): SGHNT, YYREEE (reference sequence). The CDR3 is 16 residues long. V lost 4 bases and J lost 1, with 15 bases in between. The CDR3 DNA reads TGTGCCAGCAGCCCTCCGGGACGGTTATCCTACAATGAGCAGTTCTTC. It yields the protein CASSPPGRLSYNEQFF.

This clonotype was observed a handful of times. V usage is TRBV15 and J usage is TRBJ1-1; D may be TRBD1 (6 bases). Germline V lookup: CDR1 LNHNV, CDR2 YYDKDF (reference sequence). Trimming took 3 bases from V and 5 from J, leaving 16 bases between them. The CDR3 covers 15 residues. CDR3 sequence (DNA): TGTGCCACCAGCAGCCCTGGGGGCCCCGGGACTGAAGCTTTCTTT. Its protein product is CATSSPGGPGTEAFF.

This chain uses TRBV12-3 or TRBV12-4 with TRBJ2-6; no clear D. This CDR3 comprises 16 residues. V lost 3 bases and J 0 bases, leaving 9 bases between the germline ends. The CDR3, as DNA: TGTGCCAGCAGTTTCTTCCAAGTCTCTGGGGCCAACGTCCTGACTTTC. Amino acid sequence: CASSFFQVSGANVLTF.

J is TRBJ2-5 and V is TRBV7-3; 9 nucleotides match TRBD1. From germline, CDR1 is SGHTA and CDR2 FQGTGA. There are 18 residues in the CDR3. V shed 6 bases, J shed 2 bases, and the junction held 16 bases outside the gene matches. CDR3 coding DNA: TGTGCCAGCAGTCAACAACCATACGGGACAGGGTATCAAGAGACCCAGTACTTC. Translating it yields CASSQQPYGTGYQETQYF.

This clonotype is a singleton in its sample. Written as DNA, the CDR3 is TGTGCCAGCAGCTTGGGACTAGCGGGAGGTTACACCGGGGAGCTGTTTTTT. The encoded protein is CASSLGLAGGYTGELFF. V usage is TRBV5-4 and J usage is TRBJ2-2, with TRBD2 matching over 13 bases. Germline CDR1 SGHNT, CDR2 YYREEE (reference sequence). V lost 0 bases, J lost 3 bases, and 2 bases stayed unmatched. The CDR3 length is 17 residues.

The J gene is TRBJ2-1, the V gene TRBV6-2 or TRBV6-3; 11 bases are a match to TRBD2. This CDR3 comprises 16 residues. Germline V lookup: CDR1 MNHEY, CDR2 SVGEGT. Trimming at V came to 6 bases and at J to 4 bases, leaving 8 bases not matched to a gene. The CDR3 DNA follows: TGTGCCAGCAGACCAGCTAGCGGGGGGCCTTACAATGAGCAGTTCTTC. As protein: CASRPASGGPYNEQFF.

This clonotype was observed a few times. The chain couples TRBV7-2 to TRBJ2-2; D unclear. This CDR3 region has 14 residues. The germline gives CDR1 SGHTA, CDR2 FQGNSA. With 1 base removed from V and 5 bases from J, the gap between germline ends came to 8 bases. The CDR3 DNA follows: TGTGCCAGCAGCTTAGTGTTGTGGACCGGGGAGCTGTTTTTT. Protein: CASSLVLWTGELFF.

This clonotype was counted a few times. Here the CDR3 reads CASSLSFRQTEAFF. The DNA for the CDR3 is TGTGCCAGCAGTCTCTCCTTCCGACAGACTGAAGCTTTCTTT. The V call is TRBV27, the J call TRBJ1-1, with TRBD1 as a possible D gene (5 bases). V gave up 5 bases and J gave up 5 bases, with 15 bases separating them. CDR3 size: 14 residues. CDR1 is MNHEY and CDR2 is SMNVEV in the germline V gene (reference sequence).

The chain couples TRBV7-9 to TRBJ2-3; D unclear. The CDR3 loop spans 11 amino acids. The germline gives CDR1 SEHNR, CDR2 FQNEAQ (reference sequence). V was trimmed by 5 bases and J by 2 bases, leaving 2 bases between them. The CDR3 sequence is CASSPTDTQYF. The CDR3 bases are TGTGCCAGCAGCCCCACAGATACGCAGTATTTT.

The chain is built from TRBV5-4 and TRBJ1-1; TRBD1 aligns across 7 bases. The CDR3 covers 15 residues. Germline loops: CDR1 SGHNT, CDR2 YYREEE (reference sequence). V lost 4 bases and J lost 0; bases outside the gene matches: 6. The DNA of the CDR3 is TGTGCCAGCAGCCTCGGGACAGCAATGAACACTGAAGCTTTCTTT. It codes for CASSLGTAMNTEAFF.

The CDR3 DNA follows: TGTGCCAGCAGGCGGGACAGGGGGCCCGGGGAGCTGTTTTTT. Translating it yields CASRRDRGPGELFF. This sequence joins TRBV12-3 or TRBV12-4 and TRBJ2-2, with 12 nucleotides matching TRBD1. The junction had 2 bases not matched to a gene; V was cut back by 6 bases and J by 6 bases. The CDR3 is made up of 14 amino acids.

This rearrangement joins TRBV18 to TRBJ1-6; D is ambiguous. This CDR3 is 12 amino acids long. Per germline, CDR1 KGHSH and CDR2 LQKENI. V lost 3 bases and J lost 5, with 2 bases in between. CDR3: CASSPDNSPLHF. The CDR3 region has the DNA TGTGCCAGCTCACCTGATAATTCACCCCTCCACTTT.